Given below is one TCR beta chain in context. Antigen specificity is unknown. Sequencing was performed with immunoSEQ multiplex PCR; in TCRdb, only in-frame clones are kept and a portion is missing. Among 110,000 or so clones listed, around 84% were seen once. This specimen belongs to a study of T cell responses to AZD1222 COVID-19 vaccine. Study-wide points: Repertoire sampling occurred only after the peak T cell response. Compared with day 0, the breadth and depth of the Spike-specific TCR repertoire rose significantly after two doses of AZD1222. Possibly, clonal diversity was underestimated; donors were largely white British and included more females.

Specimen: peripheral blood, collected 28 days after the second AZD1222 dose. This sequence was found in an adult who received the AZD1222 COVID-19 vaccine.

The CDR3 reads CASSSRQGRTDTQYF. In DNA, the CDR3 is TGTGCCAGCAGCTCGAGACAGGGCCGCACAGATACGCAGTATTTT. The chain carries TRBV5-6 and TRBJ2-3; 7 bases map to TRBD1. Germline V CDR1 and CDR2: SGHDT, YYEEEE. This CDR3 comprises 15 residues. Losses at the gene ends were 3 bases for V and 1 base for J; bases not matched to a gene: 5.